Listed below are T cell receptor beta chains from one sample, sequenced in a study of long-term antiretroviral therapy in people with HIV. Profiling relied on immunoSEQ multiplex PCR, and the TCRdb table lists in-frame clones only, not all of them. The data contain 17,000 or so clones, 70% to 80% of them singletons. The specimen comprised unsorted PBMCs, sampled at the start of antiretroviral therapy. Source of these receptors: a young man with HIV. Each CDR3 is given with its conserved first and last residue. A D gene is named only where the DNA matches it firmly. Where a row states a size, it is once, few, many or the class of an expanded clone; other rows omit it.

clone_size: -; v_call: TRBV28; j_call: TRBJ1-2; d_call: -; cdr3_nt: TGTGCCAGCAGTTCAGTCCTGCAGACAAGCTATGGCTACACCTTC; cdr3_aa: CASSSVLQTSYGYTF
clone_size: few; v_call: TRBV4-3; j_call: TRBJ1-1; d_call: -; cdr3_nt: TGCGCCAGCAGCCAAGATCAGGGGATTAGCACTGAAGCTTTCTTT; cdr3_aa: CASSQDQGISTEAFF
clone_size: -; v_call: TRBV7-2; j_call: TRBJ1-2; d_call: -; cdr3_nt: TGTGCCAGCAGCGAGTTCGGGGAACGCGGTGGCTACACCTTC; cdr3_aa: CASSEFGERGGYTF
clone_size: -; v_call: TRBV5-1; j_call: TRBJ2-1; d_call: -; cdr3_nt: TGCGCCAGCAGCTTGGCCGAGAAGAAGGGGCAGTTCTTC; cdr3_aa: CASSLAEKKGQFF
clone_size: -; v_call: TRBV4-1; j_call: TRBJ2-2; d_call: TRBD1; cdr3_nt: TGCGCCAGCAGCCAAGATGTCCGGACAGGGTATGGCGGGGAGCTGTTTTTT; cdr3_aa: CASSQDVRTGYGGELFF
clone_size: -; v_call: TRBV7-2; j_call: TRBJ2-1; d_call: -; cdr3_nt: TGTGCCAGCAGCGAACAGGTGAGCTCCTACAATGAGCAGTTCTTC; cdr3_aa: CASSEQVSSYNEQFF
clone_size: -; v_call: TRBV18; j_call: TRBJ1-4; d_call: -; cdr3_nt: TGTGCCAGCTCACCATCGGCTTCAGAGAAACTGTTTTTT; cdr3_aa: CASSPSASEKLFF
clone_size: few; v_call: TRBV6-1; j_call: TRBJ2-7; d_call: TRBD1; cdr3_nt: TGTGCCAGCAGTGAAAACAGTGACAGGGAGACGTGCTTC; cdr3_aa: CASSENSDRETCF
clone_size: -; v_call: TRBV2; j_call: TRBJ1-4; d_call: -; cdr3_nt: TGTGCCAGCAGCGTTCCTGGGGTCCCGTGGGAACTGTTTTTT; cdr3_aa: CASSVPGVPWELFF
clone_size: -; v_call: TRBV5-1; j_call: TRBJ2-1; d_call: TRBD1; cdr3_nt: TGCGCCAGCAGCCCCACAGGGGCCAGCCTCTACAATGAGCAGTTCTTC; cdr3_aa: CASSPTGASLYNEQFF
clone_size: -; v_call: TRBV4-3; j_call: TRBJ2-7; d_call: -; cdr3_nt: TGCGCCAGCAGCCAAGTGAGTGGGTATCGTACCTACGAGCAGTACTTC; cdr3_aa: CASSQVSGYRTYEQYF
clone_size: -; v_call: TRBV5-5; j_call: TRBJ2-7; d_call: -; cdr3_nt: TGTGCCAGCAGCTTGGGGGGGGCTTCCTACGAGCAGTACTTC; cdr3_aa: CASSLGGASYEQYF
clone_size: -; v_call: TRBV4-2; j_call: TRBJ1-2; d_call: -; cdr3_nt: TGTGCCAGCAGCCAAGATCAACTCTATGGCTACACCTTC; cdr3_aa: CASSQDQLYGYTF
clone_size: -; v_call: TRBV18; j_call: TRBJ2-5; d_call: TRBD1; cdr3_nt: TGTGCCAGCTCACCCGGCGGGACAGGGCAAGAGACCCAGTACTTC; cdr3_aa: CASSPGGTGQETQYF
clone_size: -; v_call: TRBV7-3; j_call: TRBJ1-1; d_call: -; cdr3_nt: TGTGCCAGCAGCGCCGACAGGCCAGCTATGAACACTGAAGCTTTCTTT; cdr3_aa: CASSADRPAMNTEAFF
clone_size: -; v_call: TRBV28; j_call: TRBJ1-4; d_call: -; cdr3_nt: TGTGCCAGCAGTCAACCGGACAGCCCTAATGAAAAACTGTTTTTT; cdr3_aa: CASSQPDSPNEKLFF
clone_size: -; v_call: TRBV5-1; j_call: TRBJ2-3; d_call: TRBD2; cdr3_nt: TGCGCCAGCAGCTTAGCGGGAGCTAGCACAGATACGCAGTATTTT; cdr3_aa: CASSLAGASTDTQYF
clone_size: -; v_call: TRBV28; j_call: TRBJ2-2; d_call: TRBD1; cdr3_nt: TGTGCCAGCACCTCTGACAGGGACGGCACCGGGGAGCTGTTTTTT; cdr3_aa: CASTSDRDGTGELFF
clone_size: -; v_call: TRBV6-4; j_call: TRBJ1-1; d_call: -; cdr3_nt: TGTGCCAGCAGTGACGATAACAAGAACACTGAAGCTTTCTTT; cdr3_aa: CASSDDNKNTEAFF
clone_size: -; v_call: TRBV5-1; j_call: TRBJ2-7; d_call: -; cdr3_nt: TGCGCCAGCAGCAAGTCACCGAAAGACGGTCACTCCTACGAGCAGTACTTC; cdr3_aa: CASSKSPKDGHSYEQYF
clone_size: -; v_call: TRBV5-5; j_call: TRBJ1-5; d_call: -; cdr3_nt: TGTGCCAGCAGCTTGGGGGGGGGTTTTAATCAGCCCCAGCATTTT; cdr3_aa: CASSLGGGFNQPQHF
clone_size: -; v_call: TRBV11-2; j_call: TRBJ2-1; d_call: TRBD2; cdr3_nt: TGTGCCAGCAGCCCTAAAACCGGGACTAGCGGGGGGCTCAATGAGCAGTTCTTC; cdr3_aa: CASSPKTGTSGGLNEQFF
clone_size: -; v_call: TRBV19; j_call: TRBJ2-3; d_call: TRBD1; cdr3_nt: TGTGCCAGTTCTCGACTACAGGGGAGCACAGATACGCAGTATTTT; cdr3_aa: CASSRLQGSTDTQYF
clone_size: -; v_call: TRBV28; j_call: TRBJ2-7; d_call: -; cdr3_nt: TGTGCCACCTTTGACAGGAGCTCCTACGAGCAGTACTTC; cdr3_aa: CATFDRSSYEQYF
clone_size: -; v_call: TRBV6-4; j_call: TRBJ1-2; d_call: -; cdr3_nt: TGTGCCAGCAGTGACTCGTACGGGAACTATGGCTACACCTTC; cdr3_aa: CASSDSYGNYGYTF
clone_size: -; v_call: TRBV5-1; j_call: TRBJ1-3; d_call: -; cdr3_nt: TGCGCCAGCAGCTTGGTTCCGGTACAGAGCTCTGGAAACACCATATATTTT; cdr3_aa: CASSLVPVQSSGNTIYF
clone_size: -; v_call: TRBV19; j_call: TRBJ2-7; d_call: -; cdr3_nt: TGTGCCAGTAGCGGGATCGCCGGGTACGAGCAGTACTTC; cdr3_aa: CASSGIAGYEQYF
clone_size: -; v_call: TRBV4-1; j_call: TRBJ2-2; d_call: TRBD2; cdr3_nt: TGCGCCAGCAGCCACGCCCGCGTGGGGGGACTAGCTAGCACCGGGGAGCTGTTTTTT; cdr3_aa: CASSHARVGGLASTGELFF
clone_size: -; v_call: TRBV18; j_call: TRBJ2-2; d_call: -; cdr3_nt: TGTGCCAGCTCACCGGGGTGGCATGTGGGCACCGGGGAGCTGTTTTTT; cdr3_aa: CASSPGWHVGTGELFF
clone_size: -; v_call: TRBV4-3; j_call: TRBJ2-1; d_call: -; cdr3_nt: TGCGCCAGCAGCCAAGATCCTGGGAATGAGCAGTTCTTC; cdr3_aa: CASSQDPGNEQFF
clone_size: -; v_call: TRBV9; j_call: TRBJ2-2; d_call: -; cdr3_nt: TGTGCCAGCAGCGTCGATGCCGGGGAGCTGTTTTTT; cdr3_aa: CASSVDAGELFF
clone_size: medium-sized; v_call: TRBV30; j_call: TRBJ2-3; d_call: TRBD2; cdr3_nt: TGTGCCGGTCAGAGCGGGGGCCCAGATACGCAGTATTTT; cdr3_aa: CAGQSGGPDTQYF
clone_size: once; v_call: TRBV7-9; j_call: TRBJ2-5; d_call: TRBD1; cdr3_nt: TGTGCCAGCAGCCTCGGACAGGGCCAAGAGACCCAGTACTTC; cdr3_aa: CASSLGQGQETQYF
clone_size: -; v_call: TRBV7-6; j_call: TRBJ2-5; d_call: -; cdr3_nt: TGTGCCAGCAGCACCTTATCCCAATTGGAGACCCAGTACTTC; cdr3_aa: CASSTLSQLETQYF
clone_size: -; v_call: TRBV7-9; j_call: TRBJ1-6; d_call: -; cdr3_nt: TGTGCCAGCAGCCCCCAGGGGTATAATTCACCCCTCCACTTT; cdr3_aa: CASSPQGYNSPLHF
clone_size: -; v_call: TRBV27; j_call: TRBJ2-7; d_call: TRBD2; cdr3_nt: TGTGCCAGCGCTGGACTAGCGGGTCCCTACGAGCAGTACTTC; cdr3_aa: CASAGLAGPYEQYF
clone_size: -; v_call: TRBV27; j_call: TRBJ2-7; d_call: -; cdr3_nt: TGTGCCAGCAAACCGAGCCTGGACGGAGCCTACGAGCAGTACTTC; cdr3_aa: CASKPSLDGAYEQYF
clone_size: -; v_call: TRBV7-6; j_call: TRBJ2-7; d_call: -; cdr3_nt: TGTGCCAGCAGCTCGCCGGGCCTCTACGAGCAGTACTTC; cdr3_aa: CASSSPGLYEQYF
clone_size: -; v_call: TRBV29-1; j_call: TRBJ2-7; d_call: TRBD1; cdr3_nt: TGCAGCGTTGAGACAGGGTCCTCCTACGAGCAGTACTTC; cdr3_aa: CSVETGSSYEQYF
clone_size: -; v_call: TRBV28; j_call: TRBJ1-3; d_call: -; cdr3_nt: TGTGCCAGCAGTTTACATCCAGAGGGGACTGATGGAAACACCATATATTTT; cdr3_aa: CASSLHPEGTDGNTIYF
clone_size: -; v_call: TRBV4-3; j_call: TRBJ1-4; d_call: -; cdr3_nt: TGCGCCAGCAGCCAAGATAGGGTAGGAGGGGTAGAAAAACTGTTTTTT; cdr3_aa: CASSQDRVGGVEKLFF
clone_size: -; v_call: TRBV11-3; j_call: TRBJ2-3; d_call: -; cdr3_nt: TGTGCCAGCAGCTTAGAAAACAGCCACACAGATACGCAGTATTTT; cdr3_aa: CASSLENSHTDTQYF
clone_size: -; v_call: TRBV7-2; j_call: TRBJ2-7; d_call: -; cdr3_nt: TGTGCCAGCAGCTTATACACCGGGACATACTACGAGCAGTACTTC; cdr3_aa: CASSLYTGTYYEQYF
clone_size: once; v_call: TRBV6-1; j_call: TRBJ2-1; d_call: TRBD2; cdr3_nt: TGTGCCAGCTCCCTCCCTAGCGGGGGTTACAATGAGCAGTTCTTC; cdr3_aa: CASSLPSGGYNEQFF
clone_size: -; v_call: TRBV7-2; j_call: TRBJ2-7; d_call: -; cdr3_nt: TGTGCCAGCAGGTTAGAGCCCTACGAGCAGTACTTC; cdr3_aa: CASRLEPYEQYF
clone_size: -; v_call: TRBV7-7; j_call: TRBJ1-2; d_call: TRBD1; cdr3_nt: TGTGCCAGCAGCCTAGATGGGTGCAGGGGGCTGCATGGCTACACCTTC; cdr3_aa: CASSLDGCRGLHGYTF
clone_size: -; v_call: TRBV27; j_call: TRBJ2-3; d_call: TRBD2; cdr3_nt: TGTGCCAACTTATCGGGACTAGCGGGGGGGCGCACAGATACGCAGTATTTT; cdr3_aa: CANLSGLAGGRTDTQYF
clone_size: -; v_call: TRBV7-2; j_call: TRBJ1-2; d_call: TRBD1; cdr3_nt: TGTGCCAGCAGCCAAATGACAGGGCCCAACTATGGCTACACCTTC; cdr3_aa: CASSQMTGPNYGYTF
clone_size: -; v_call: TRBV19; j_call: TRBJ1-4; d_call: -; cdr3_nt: TGTGCCAGCCGACCTGCGGGGGGAGGTGAAAAACTGTTTTTT; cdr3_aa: CASRPAGGGEKLFF
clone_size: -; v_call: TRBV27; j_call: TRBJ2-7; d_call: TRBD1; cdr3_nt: TGTGCCAGCAGTCGGGCGGGACAGGGGGCTCACGAGCAGTACTTC; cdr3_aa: CASSRAGQGAHEQYF
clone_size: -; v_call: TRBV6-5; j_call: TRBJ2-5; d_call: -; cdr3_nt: TGTGCCAGCAGTTACGCGGGGGCGGACCAAGAGACCCAGTACTTC; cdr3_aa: CASSYAGADQETQYF
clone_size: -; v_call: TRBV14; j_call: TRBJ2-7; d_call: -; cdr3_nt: TGTGCCAGCAGCCCAGGTAGGGGGAGGGCCTACGAGCAGTACTTC; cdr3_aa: CASSPGRGRAYEQYF
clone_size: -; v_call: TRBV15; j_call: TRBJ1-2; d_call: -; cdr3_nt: TGTGCCACCAGCAGTCACGTTGGGTACTATGGCTACACCTTC; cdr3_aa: CATSSHVGYYGYTF
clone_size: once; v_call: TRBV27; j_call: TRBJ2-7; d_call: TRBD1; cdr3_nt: TGTGCCAGCAGAACAGGGGGCTCGGACGAGCAGTACTTC; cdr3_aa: CASRTGGSDEQYF
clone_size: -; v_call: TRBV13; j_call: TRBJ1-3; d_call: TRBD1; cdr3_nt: TGTGCCAGCAGCTCGGTGACAGGGCTCGGTGGAAACACCATATATTTT; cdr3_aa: CASSSVTGLGGNTIYF
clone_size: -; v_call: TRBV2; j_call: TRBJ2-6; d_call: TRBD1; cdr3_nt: TGTGCCAGCAGCCGGGACAGGCAGAACTCTGGGGCCAACGTCCTGACTTTC; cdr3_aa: CASSRDRQNSGANVLTF
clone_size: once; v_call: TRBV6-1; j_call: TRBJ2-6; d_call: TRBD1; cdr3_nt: TGTGCCAGCAGTGGGGTCGAAGGACAGGGGATTCCTGGGGCCAACGTCCTGACTTTC; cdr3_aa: CASSGVEGQGIPGANVLTF
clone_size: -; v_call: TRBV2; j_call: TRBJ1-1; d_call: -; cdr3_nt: TGTGCCAGCAGTTTACAGGGCGGCACTGAAGCTTTCTTT; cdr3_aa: CASSLQGGTEAFF